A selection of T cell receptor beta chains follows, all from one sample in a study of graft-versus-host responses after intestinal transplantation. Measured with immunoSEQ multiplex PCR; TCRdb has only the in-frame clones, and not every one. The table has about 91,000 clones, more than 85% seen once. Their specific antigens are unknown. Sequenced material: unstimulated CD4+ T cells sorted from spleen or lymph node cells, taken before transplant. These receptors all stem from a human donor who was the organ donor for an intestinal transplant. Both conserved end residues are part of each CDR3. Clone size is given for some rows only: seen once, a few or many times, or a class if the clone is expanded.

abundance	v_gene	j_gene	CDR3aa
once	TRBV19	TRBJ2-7	CASGGGAFYEQYF
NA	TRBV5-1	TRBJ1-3	CASSLDLTGTNGNTIYF
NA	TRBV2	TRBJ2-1	CASSDTTEGVPYNEQFF
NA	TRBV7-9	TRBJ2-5	CATTPGWGGDVTQYF
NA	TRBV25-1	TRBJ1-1	CASSETGGAKMNTEAFF
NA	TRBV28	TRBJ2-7	CASSQRGGGYEQYF
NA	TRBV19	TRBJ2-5	CASSIRGGETQYF
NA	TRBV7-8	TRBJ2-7	CASSFLSLAGDEQYF
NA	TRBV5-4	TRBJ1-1	CASSLYDAGITEAFF
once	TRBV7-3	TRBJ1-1	CASSLVAGKDTEAFF
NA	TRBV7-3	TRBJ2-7	CASSLGGPYEQYF
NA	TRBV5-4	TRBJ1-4	CASSFGQGARGNEKLFF
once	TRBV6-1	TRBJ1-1	CATMGGTWTEAFF
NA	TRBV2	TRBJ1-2	CASRSLPGANYGYTF
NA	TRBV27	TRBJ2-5	CASSLSTGGETQYF
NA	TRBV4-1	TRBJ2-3	CASSSSPTDTQYF
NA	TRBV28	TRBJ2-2	CASRTGGTGELFF
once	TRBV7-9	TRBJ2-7	CASSLTSGRIDEQYF
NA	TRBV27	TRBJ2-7	CASRTGLAGRYEQYF
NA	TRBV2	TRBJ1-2	CASSDRVYGYTF
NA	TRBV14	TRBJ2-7	CASSPSPVYEQYF
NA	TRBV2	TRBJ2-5	CASRGAAGEETQYF
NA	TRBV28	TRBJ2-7	CASSLDSTYEQYF
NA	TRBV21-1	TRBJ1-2	CASSKRQQYGYTF
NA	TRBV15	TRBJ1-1	CATSRDGNTEAFF
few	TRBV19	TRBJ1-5	CASSLQVSPNQPQHF
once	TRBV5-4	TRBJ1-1	CASSLDSVNTEAFF
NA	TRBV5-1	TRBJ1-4	CASSIDPGSTNEKLFF
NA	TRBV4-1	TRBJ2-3	CASSQYASGTDTQYF
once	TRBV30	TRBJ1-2	CAWSVRLNSPYGYTF
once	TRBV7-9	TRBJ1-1	CASSLGPLQGTEAFF
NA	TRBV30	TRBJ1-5	CAWSYGAGSNQPQHF
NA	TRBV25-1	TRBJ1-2	CASSEPGQGKDGYTF
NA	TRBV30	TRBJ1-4	CAWDRGEKLFF
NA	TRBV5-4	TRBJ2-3	CASSSTDTDTQYF
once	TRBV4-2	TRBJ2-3	CASSQDGLAADTQYF
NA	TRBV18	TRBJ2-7	CASSPALGESYEQYF
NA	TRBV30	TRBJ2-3	CAWHRESTDTQYF
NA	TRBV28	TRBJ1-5	CASSFSAGSNQPQHF
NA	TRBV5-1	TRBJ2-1	CASSLTSGVFYNEQFF
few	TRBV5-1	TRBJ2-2	CASSPTGLNTGELFF
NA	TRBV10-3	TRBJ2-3	CAISESTPAGTDTQYF
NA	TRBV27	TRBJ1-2	CASSSVEYGYTF
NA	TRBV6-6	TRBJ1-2	CASSHTGQGTGYTF
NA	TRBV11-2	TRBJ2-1	CASSPKVGQGPYNEQFF
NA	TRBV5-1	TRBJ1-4	CASSATGQINEKLFF
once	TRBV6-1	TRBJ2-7	CASKRGTKQYF
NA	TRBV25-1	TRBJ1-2	CASSRQGYYGYTF
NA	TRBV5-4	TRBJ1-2	CASSLARATYGYTF
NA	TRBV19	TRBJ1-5	CASRQGYSNQPQHF
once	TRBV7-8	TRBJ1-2	CASSPQRGLLMGYTF
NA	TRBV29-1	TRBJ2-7	CSAGNGRRSYEQYF
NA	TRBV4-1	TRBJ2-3	CASSQVTASGRYDIRVAQYF
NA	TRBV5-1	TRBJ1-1	CASSFTGRNTEAFF